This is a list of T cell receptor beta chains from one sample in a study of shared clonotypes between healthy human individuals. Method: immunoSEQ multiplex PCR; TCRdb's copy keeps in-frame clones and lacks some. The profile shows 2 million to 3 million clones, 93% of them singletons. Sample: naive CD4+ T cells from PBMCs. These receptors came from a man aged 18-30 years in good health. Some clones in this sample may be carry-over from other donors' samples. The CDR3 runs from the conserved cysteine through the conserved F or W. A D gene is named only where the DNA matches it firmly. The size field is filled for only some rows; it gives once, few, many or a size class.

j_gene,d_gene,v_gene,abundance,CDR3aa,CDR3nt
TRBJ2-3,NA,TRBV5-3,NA,CARSLWGGQYF,TGTGCCAGAAGCTTGTGGGGTGGGCAGTATTTT
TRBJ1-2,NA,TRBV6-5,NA,CASSQTGSESYGYTF,TGTGCCAGCAGCCAGACTGGATCGGAGAGCTATGGCTACACCTTC
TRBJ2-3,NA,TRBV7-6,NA,CASSLFSDQDTQYF,TGTGCCAGCAGCTTATTTAGCGACCAAGATACGCAGTATTTT
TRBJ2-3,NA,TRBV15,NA,CATSRGTLTSTDTQYF,TGTGCCACCAGCAGAGGAACCCTGACTAGCACAGATACGCAGTATTTT
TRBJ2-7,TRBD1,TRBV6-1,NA,CASREQGAFASYEQYF,TGTGCCAGCAGAGAACAGGGGGCTTTCGCCTCCTACGAGCAGTACTTC
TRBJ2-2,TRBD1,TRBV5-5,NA,CASRTPGQPNTGELFF,TGTGCCAGCAGAACACCGGGACAGCCGAACACCGGGGAGCTGTTTTTT
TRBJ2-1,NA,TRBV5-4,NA,CASSLDHNEQFF,TGTGCCAGCAGCTTGGACCACAATGAGCAGTTCTTC
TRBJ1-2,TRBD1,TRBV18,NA,CASSPRTGAYGYTF,TGTGCCAGCTCACCTAGAACAGGGGCCTATGGCTACACCTTC
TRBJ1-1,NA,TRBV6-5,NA,CASSYTGKYTEAFF,TGTGCCAGCAGTTACACAGGGAAGTACACTGAAGCTTTCTTT
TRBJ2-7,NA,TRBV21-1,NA,CASSKSGGRADEQYF,TGTGCCAGCAGCAAATCGGGCGGGAGGGCCGACGAGCAGTACTTC
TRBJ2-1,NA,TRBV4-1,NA,CASSPQGYADEQFF,TGCGCCAGCAGCCCCCAAGGGTATGCCGATGAGCAGTTCTTC
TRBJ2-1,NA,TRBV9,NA,CASSVGGAYNEQFF,TGTGCCAGCAGCGTGGGAGGCGCCTACAATGAGCAGTTCTTC
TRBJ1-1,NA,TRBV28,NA,CASSLVGFRVTTEAFF,TGTGCCAGCAGTTTGGTAGGTTTCAGGGTGACGACTGAAGCTTTCTTT
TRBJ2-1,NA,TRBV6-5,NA,CASSYRRDRYNEQFF,TGTGCCAGCAGTTACCGGCGGGACCGCTACAATGAGCAGTTCTTC
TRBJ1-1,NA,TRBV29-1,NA,CSVGFPRTGDTEAFF,TGCAGCGTCGGCTTCCCAAGAACGGGTGACACTGAAGCTTTCTTT
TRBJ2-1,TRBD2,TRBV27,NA,CASSFPGLAGENEQFF,TGTGCCAGCAGTTTCCCGGGACTAGCGGGAGAGAATGAGCAGTTCTTC
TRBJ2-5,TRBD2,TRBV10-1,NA,CASMSGWAGGETQYF,TGCGCCAGCATGAGCGGGTGGGCGGGAGGAGAGACCCAGTACTTC
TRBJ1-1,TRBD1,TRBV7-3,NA,CASSPGGLNTEAFF,TGTGCCAGCAGCCCAGGGGGCCTGAACACTGAAGCTTTCTTT
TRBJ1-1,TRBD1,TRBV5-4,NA,CASSLRPGQQNEAFF,TGTGCCAGCAGCCTACGGCCGGGACAGCAAAACGAAGCTTTCTTT
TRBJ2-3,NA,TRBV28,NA,CASRGQTGPDTQYF,TGTGCCAGCCGCGGTCAGACCGGCCCAGATACGCAGTATTTT
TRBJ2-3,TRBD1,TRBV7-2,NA,CASRLGGSDTQYF,TGTGCCAGCAGACTAGGGGGCTCGGATACGCAGTATTTT
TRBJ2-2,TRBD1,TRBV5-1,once,CASKQGALTGELFF,TGCGCCAGCAAGCAGGGGGCGTTGACCGGGGAGCTGTTTTTT
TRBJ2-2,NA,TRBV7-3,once,CASSFAQGSAGELFF,TGTGCCAGCAGCTTCGCTCAGGGGAGCGCCGGGGAGCTGTTTTTT
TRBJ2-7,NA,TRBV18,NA,CASSPTRGTPYEQYF,TGTGCCAGCTCACCTACACGAGGGACCCCCTACGAGCAGTACTTC
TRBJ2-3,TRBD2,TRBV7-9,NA,CASSLQRGLAGGDTQYF,TGTGCCAGCAGCTTACAGAGGGGACTAGCGGGAGGGGATACGCAGTATTTT
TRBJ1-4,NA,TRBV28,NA,CASSLGGAIAEKLFF,TGTGCCAGCAGTTTAGGGGGGGCAATAGCTGAAAAACTGTTTTTT
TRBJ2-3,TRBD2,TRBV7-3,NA,CASSPGGLAGGVPDTQYF,TGTGCCAGCAGCCCCGGGGGACTAGCGGGAGGGGTCCCAGATACGCAGTATTTT
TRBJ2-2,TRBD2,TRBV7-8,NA,CASSTRLAGAGELFF,TGTGCCAGCAGCACGCGACTAGCGGGAGCCGGGGAGCTGTTTTTT
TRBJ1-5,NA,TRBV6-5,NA,CASSKSIPSNQPQHF,TGTGCCAGCAGTAAAAGCATACCTAGCAATCAGCCCCAGCATTTT
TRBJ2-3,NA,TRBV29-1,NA,CSVEDFPGRTDTQYF,TGCAGCGTTGAAGATTTTCCAGGGCGCACAGATACGCAGTATTTT
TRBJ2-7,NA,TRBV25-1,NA,CASSGRNEQYF,TGTGCCAGCAGTGGGCGGAACGAGCAGTACTTC
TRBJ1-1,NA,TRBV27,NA,CASSTGGVLNTEAFF,TGTGCCAGCAGTACGGGAGGTGTCCTGAACACTGAAGCTTTCTTT
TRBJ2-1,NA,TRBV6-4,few,CASSDSLGDEQFF,TGTGCCAGCAGTGACTCCTTGGGCGATGAGCAGTTCTTC
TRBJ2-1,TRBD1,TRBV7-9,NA,CASSKQGENEQFF,TGTGCCAGCAGCAAACAGGGGGAGAATGAGCAGTTCTTC
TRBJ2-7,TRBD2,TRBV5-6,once,CASSLMKERLAGSYEQYF,TGTGCCAGCAGCTTGATGAAGGAGCGGCTAGCGGGTTCCTACGAGCAGTACTTC
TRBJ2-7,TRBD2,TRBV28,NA,CASSRTSGRFGYEQYF,TGTGCCAGCAGTCGGACTAGCGGGAGATTCGGGTACGAGCAGTACTTC
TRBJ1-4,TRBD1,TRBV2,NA,CASSGRDRGWLSEKLFF,TGTGCCAGCAGTGGCCGGGACAGGGGATGGCTTAGTGAAAAACTGTTTTTT
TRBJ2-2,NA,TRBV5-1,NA,CATSSISNTGELFF,TGCGCCACCTCATCAATATCGAACACCGGGGAGCTGTTTTTT
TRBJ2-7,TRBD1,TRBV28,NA,CASSLPGTGEQYF,TGTGCCAGCAGTTTGCCGGGGACAGGCGAGCAGTACTTC
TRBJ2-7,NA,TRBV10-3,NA,CAISDGLGYEQYF,TGTGCCATCAGTGATGGGTTGGGCTACGAGCAGTACTTC
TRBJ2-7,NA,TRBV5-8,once,CASRKTGREQYF,TGTGCCAGCAGAAAAACAGGGCGGGAGCAGTACTTC
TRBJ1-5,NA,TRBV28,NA,CASSFIGGRQPQHF,TGTGCCAGCAGTTTCATCGGGGGGCGGCAGCCCCAGCATTTT
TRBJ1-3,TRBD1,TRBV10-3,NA,CAITGQYPGNTIYF,TGTGCCATCACGGGACAGTACCCTGGAAACACCATATATTTT
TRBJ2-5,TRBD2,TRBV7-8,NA,CASSQTSGRAGVAQYF,TGTGCCAGCAGCCAGACTAGCGGGAGGGCCGGGGTGGCCCAGTACTTC